A single TCR beta chain is shown here with its context. This sample is drawn from a study of T cells in Graves' hyperthyroidism and ophthalmopathy. V lost 4 bases to trimming and J lost 7 bases; unmatched junction nucleotides: 5. The CDR3 runs 14 residues. From germline, CDR1 is MNHNS and CDR2 SASEGT. What was amplified from RNA transcripts were TCR beta CDR3 regions. During a first-round RT-PCR of the TCR CDR3, the HTBI primer set was used. Each CDR3 protein gets one entry after TCRdb re-called the multiplex PCR reads with MiXCR. In the table there are 750,000 to 900,000 distinct CDR3 sequences, over 35% of which are singletons.

The sequence was obtained from a man between 18 and 29 years old with Graves' hyperthyroidism. This chain joins TRBV6-1 and TRBJ1-2; 11 nucleotides line up with TRBD1. Sequenced material: blood. As DNA, the CDR3 is TGTGCCAGCAGTGCCACGGGGACAGGGGGTGGCTACACCTTC. Translation: CASSATGTGGGYTF.